The 14 T cell receptor beta chains in this list originate from one sample, sequenced in a study of T cell responses to AZD1222 COVID-19 vaccine. Assay: immunoSEQ multiplex PCR; the TCRdb copy retains only in-frame clones and omits some. Among some 130,000 clones, 85% to 95% were seen once, and the ten largest hold over 8%. Sample: peripheral blood, taken on day 0 of AZD1222 vaccination. The receptors come from an adult in good health.

The chain has TRBV3-1 (or the pseudogene TRBV3-2) and TRBJ1-2; possible D gene TRBD1, 6 bases. The CDR3 has 14 residues. Trimming took off 6 bases at V and 4 bases at J, with 15 bases between the two ends. Per the germline V gene, CDR1 is LGHDT and CDR2 is YNNKEL (reference sequence). CDR3 coding DNA: TGTGCCAGCAGTCTTCACAGGGAACTCTATGGCTACACCTTC. It translates to CASSLHRELYGYTF.

V usage is TRBV27 and J usage is TRBJ2-3, with 10 positions matching TRBD2. Trimming took 1 base from V and 3 from J; bases not matched to a gene: 7. The CDR3 sequence is 17 residues long. Germline CDR1 is MNHEY and CDR2 is SMNVEV (reference sequence). CDR3 residues: CASSLLVAGGPTDTQYF. The CDR3 DNA reads TGTGCCAGCAGTTTATTGGTAGCGGGGGGACCTACAGATACGCAGTATTTT.

J is TRBJ2-5 and V is TRBV29-1; no clear D. Trimming left V 3 bases short and J 8 bases short, with 7 bases between. Looked up from germline, CDR1 is SQVTM and CDR2 is ANQGSEA. This CDR3 comprises 10 residues. The CDR3 nucleotides read TGCAGCGTTGAGACGGTAACCCAGTACTTC. Protein: CSVETVTQYF.

The CDR3 loop is CASSLVSNFGNSPLHF. The CDR3 DNA follows: TGTGCCAGCAGCTTGGTCTCCAACTTCGGAAATTCACCCCTCCACTTT. The chain carries TRBV5-6 and TRBJ1-6; the D is unclear. This CDR3 contains 16 residues. Germline CDR1 reads SGHDT; CDR2 reads YYEEEE. Trimming stripped 0 bases from V and 7 bases from J, with 14 bases between. The full variable domain, completed using reference TRBV5-6 and TRBJ1-6, is DAGVTQSPTHLIKTRGQQVTLRCSPKSGHDTVSWYQQALGQGPQFIFQYYEEEERQRGNFPDRFSGHQFPNYSSELNVNALLLGDSALYLCASSLVSNFGNSPLHFGNGTRLTVT.

This sequence joins TRBV5-4 and TRBJ2-2; 11 positions match TRBD1. In germline, CDR1 is SGHNT, CDR2 YYREEE (reference sequence). CDR3 length: 15 amino acids. Unmatched junction bases numbered 4, after V lost 2 bases and J lost 7 bases. The CDR3 DNA follows: TGTGCCAGCAGCTTCTGGACAGGGGGCATCGGGGAGCTGTTTTTT. Amino acids: CASSFWTGGIGELFF.

V gene TRBV3-1 (or the pseudogene TRBV3-2) combines with J gene TRBJ1-1, with TRBD1 as a possible D gene (5 bases). CDR1 is LGHDT and CDR2 is YNNKEL in the germline V gene (reference sequence). V lost 0 bases to trimming and J lost 11 bases, with 16 bases between them. The CDR3 runs to 14 residues. CDR3 in amino acids: CASSQERRGIEAFF. In nucleotides, the CDR3 is TGTGCCAGCAGCCAAGAGCGTAGGGGAATTGAGGCTTTCTTT.

Here the CDR3 reads CASSLGAGYSGANVLTF. In DNA, the CDR3 is TGTGCCAGCAGTTTGGGGGCGGGGTACTCCGGGGCCAACGTCCTGACTTTC. The chain is built from TRBV27 and TRBJ2-6, with D perhaps being TRBD1 or TRBD2 (6 bases each). Germline-derived CDR1 and CDR2 are MNHEY and SMNVEV (reference sequence). The CDR3 covers 17 residues. V dropped 3 bases and J dropped 4 bases, with 16 bases sitting between them. Together with reference TRBV27 and TRBJ2-6, the CDR3 gives the full variable domain: EAQVTQNPRYLITVTGKKLTVTCSQNMNHEYMSWYRQDPGLGLRQIYYSMNVEVTDKGDVPEGYKVSRKEKRNFPLILESPSPNQTSLYFCASSLGAGYSGANVLTFGAGSRLTVL.

CDR3 residues: CASSYFVGYEQYF. CDR3 coding DNA: TGTGCCAGCAGCTATTTTGTCGGCTACGAGCAGTACTTC. The V gene is TRBV5-5, the J gene TRBJ2-7, with D unresolved. Germline V CDR1 and CDR2: SGHKS, YYEKEE (reference sequence). Trimming took 3 bases from V and 3 from J, leaving 10 bases between them. The length of the CDR3 is 13 residues.

This chain links TRBV3-1 (or the pseudogene TRBV3-2) with TRBJ2-1, with 9 bases that match TRBD1. The germline CDR1 and CDR2 sequences are LGHDT and YNNKEL (reference sequence). Unmatched junction bases numbered 7, after V lost 8 bases and J lost 5 bases. This CDR3 has 14 residues. The CDR3 protein is CASATTGGNNEQFF. The CDR3 nucleotides are TGTGCCAGCGCCACGACAGGGGGAAACAATGAGCAGTTCTTC.

This clone showed up just a few times. The V gene is TRBV7-2, the J gene TRBJ2-1; D might be TRBD1 (6 bases). The CDR3 sequence is 14 residues long. V was trimmed by 5 bases and J by 2 bases, leaving 10 bases between them. Looked up from germline, CDR1 is SGHTA and CDR2 is FQGNSA. CDR3 sequence: CASSPQGTYNEQFF. As DNA, the CDR3 is TGTGCCAGCAGCCCTCAGGGGACCTACAATGAGCAGTTCTTC.

V gene TRBV27 combines with J gene TRBJ1-1; weak D call: TRBD1 (6 bases). Germline CDR1 MNHEY, CDR2 SMNVEV (reference sequence). V lost 8 bases and J lost 4, with 17 bases in between. The CDR3 is 14 amino acids. The CDR3 spells CASAAPGVGTEAFF. In DNA, the CDR3 is TGTGCCAGCGCCGCCCCAGGGGTCGGCACTGAAGCTTTCTTT.

This chain uses TRBV30 with TRBJ1-4; D uncertain. Trimming pared 0 bases from V and 3 bases from J, leaving 8 bases between. Germline V lookup: CDR1 GTSNPN, CDR2 SVGIG (reference sequence). The length of the CDR3 is 14 residues. The CDR3 nucleotides are TGTGCCTGGAGTGTACCCCAGTCTAATGAAAAACTGTTTTTT. Protein product: CAWSVPQSNEKLFF.

The genes are TRBV30 and TRBJ1-5, with D possibly TRBD1 on 5 matching bases. Trimming took 1 base from V and 3 from J, leaving 13 bases between them. From germline, CDR1 is GTSNPN and CDR2 SVGIG (reference sequence). This CDR3 spans 15 amino acids. The CDR3 bases are TGTGCCTGGAGTGCGGGGACCATATACAATCAGCCCCAGCATTTT. Translating it yields CAWSAGTIYNQPQHF. The whole variable domain, filled in from reference TRBV30 and TRBJ1-5, reads SQTIHQWPATLVQPVGSPLSLECTVEGTSNPNLYWYRQAAGRGLQLLFYSVGIGQISSEVPQNLSASRPQDRQFILSSKKLLLSDSGFYLCAWSAGTIYNQPQHFGDGTRLSIL.

The chain joins TRBV5-4 to TRBJ2-7; the match to TRBD2 covers 9 bases. V lost 4 bases and J lost 1; bases outside the gene matches: 3. CDR1 SGHNT and CDR2 YYREEE come from the germline V gene (reference sequence). The CDR3 spans 14 residues. The CDR3 region has the DNA TGTGCCAGCAGCCCGGGACTAGCTTCCTACGAGCAGTACTTC. Amino acids: CASSPGLASYEQYF. The whole variable domain, filled in from reference TRBV5-4 and TRBJ2-7, reads ETGVTQSPTHLIKTRGQQVTLRCSSQSGHNTVSWYQQALGQGPQFIFQYYREEENGRGNFPPRFSGLQFPNYSSELNVNALELDDSALYLCASSPGLASYEQYFGPGTRLTVT.